This T cell receptor (beta chain) was recorded in a study of graft-versus-host responses after intestinal transplantation. A single count supports this clone. Its antigen is unidentified. Clones were read by immunoSEQ multiplex PCR, and TCRdb kept only the in-frame ones, dropping some. The profile shows about 88,000 clones, 94% of them singletons. CDR3 length equals 19 residues. Germline CDR1 reads SGHRS; CDR2 reads YFSETQ. With 2 bases clipped from V and 9 bases from J, the junction kept 19 bases outside the gene matches. The chain employs TRBV5-1 and TRBJ1-6; 8 nucleotides match TRBD1. The TCR sequence derives from a human donor who was the organ donor for an intestinal transplant. The sequencing here drew on unstimulated CD4+ T cells sorted from spleen or lymph node cells, taken before transplant. Here the CDR3 DNA reads TGCGCCAGCAGCTTAACCCCGTCCGTTGGACAGGGAGATGGTTCACCCCTCCACTTT. It is translated as CASSLTPSVGQGDGSPLHF. Filled out from reference TRBV5-1 and TRBJ1-6, the complete variable domain reads KAGVTQTPRYLIKTRGQQVTLSCSPISGHRSVSWYQQTPGQGLQFLFEYFSETQRNKGNFPGRFSGRQFSNSRSEMNVSTLELGDSALYLCASSLTPSVGQGDGSPLHFGNGTRLTVT.